The entry that follows covers one T cell receptor beta chain sequence. PCR employed 60 Vbeta and 13 Jbeta primers. Sequencing was performed with immunoSEQ multiplex PCR; in TCRdb, only in-frame clones are kept and a portion is missing. The data contain 150,000 or so clones, 65% to 70% of them seen just once; the ten biggest clones take up roughly a tenth. The data were taken from a study of cytomegalovirus exposure and HLA in healthy donors. The CDR3 extends over 13 amino acids. V lost 3 bases and J 8 bases, leaving 13 bases between the germline ends. The germline V gene has CDR1 SGHDN and CDR2 FVKESK.

The sample was PBMCs. The gene calls are TRBV14 and TRBJ1-2; D is perhaps TRBD1 (5 bases). This receptor was obtained from a young man in good health and CMV-seropositive. Here the CDR3 DNA reads TGTGCCAGCAGCCATCAGTGGGGCGACGGCTACACCTTC. Its protein is CASSHQWGDGYTF.